This passage covers 18 T cell receptor beta chains from one sample sequenced in a study of a mutant IDH1 vaccine in newly diagnosed glioma. Their cognate antigens are unknown. The time point is: week 11, during vaccination. Each vaccine dose was 300 ug of mutant IDH1 20-mer peptide, with topical imiquimod. Clones were sequenced by immunoSEQ multiplex PCR, and TCRdb holds only the in-frame ones, with some missing. The profile shows roughly 60,000 clones, approximately 80% of them singletons. The sequenced sample was PBMCs, obtained from a glioma patient whose treatment included an IDH1 peptide vaccine. The receptors shown here come from a young man with glioma.

The J gene is TRBJ2-5, the V gene TRBV6-1, with TRBD2 as a possible D gene (6 bases). The ends were cut back, 5 bases at V and 2 bases at J, with 15 bases in the middle. The CDR3 runs 15 residues. The germline gives CDR1 MNHNS, CDR2 SASEGT. CDR3 bases: TGTGCCAGCAGTTGGCCTCGCGGGACTCAAGAGACCCAGTACTTC. This codes for CASSWPRGTQETQYF.

This clone has only one observation. The J gene is TRBJ2-5, the V gene TRBV30, with TRBD2 matching 8 bases. This CDR3 has 13 amino acids. Germline loops: CDR1 GTSNPN, CDR2 SVGIG (reference sequence). V shed 5 bases, J shed 5 bases, and the junction held 7 bases outside the gene matches. CDR3 sequence: CAWQTGGGETQYF. The CDR3 DNA reads as TGTGCCTGGCAGACGGGCGGGGGGGAGACCCAGTACTTC.

V usage is TRBV11-2 and J usage is TRBJ2-1; 7 bases align to TRBD2. Per the germline V gene, CDR1 is SGHAT and CDR2 is FQNNGV. The CDR3 totals 14 residues. V dropped 2 bases and J dropped 7; count of bases not matched to a gene: 5. The CDR3 region has the DNA TGTGCCAGCAGCTTAACCATCGGGGGGAATGAGCAGTTCTTC. This translates into CASSLTIGGNEQFF.

This CDR3 reads CASRDRGNSNYGYTF. CDR3 nucleotides: TGTGCCAGCCGGGACAGGGGGAACTCTAACTATGGCTACACCTTC. V usage is TRBV28 and J usage is TRBJ1-2; 11 nucleotides line up with TRBD1. The CDR3 is 15 amino acids. In germline, CDR1 is MDHEN, CDR2 SYDVKM. V was pared by 8 bases and J by 0 bases, with 5 bases of the junction left unmatched.

The rearrangement links TRBV19 to TRBJ1-4, with a weak D call TRBD1 (5 bases). The CDR3 covers 14 residues. CDR1 is LNHDA, CDR2 SQIVND, per germline (reference sequence). The V gene lost 3 bases and the J gene lost 8 bases, with 13 bases spanning the gap. CDR3 nucleotide sequence: TGTGCCAGTAGTATCCGGGGGGTGAACGAAAAACTGTTTTTT. This translates into CASSIRGVNEKLFF.

The chain has TRBV2 and TRBJ1-3; D possibly corresponds to TRBD1 (5 bases). Germline CDR1 SNHLY, CDR2 FYNNEI. The CDR3 contains 11 residues. Between the trimmed V and J ends, which lost 8 bases and 9 bases, there was a span of 11 bases. The CDR3 region has the DNA TGTGCCAGCCAGGGAGAGGGCACCATATATTTT. It is translated as CASQGEGTIYF.

A single count supports this clone. The chain carries TRBV14 and TRBJ2-1; no reliable D call. Deletions cut 0 bases from V and 3 bases from J, with 6 bases between. The CDR3 has 14 amino acids. Looked up from germline, CDR1 is SGHDN and CDR2 is FVKESK. Here the CDR3 DNA reads TGTGCCAGCAGCCAAGAGCTTAGCTACAATGAGCAGTTCTTC. Translation: CASSQELSYNEQFF.

The CDR3 nucleotides are TGTGCCAGCAGTGCGCTCCCCGGGGAGGGCGGAAACACCATATATTTT. This sequence encodes CASSALPGEGGNTIYF. This chain links TRBV6-1 with TRBJ1-3; D is undetermined. Germline CDR1 is MNHNS and CDR2 is SASEGT. The CDR3 consists of 16 residues. V dropped 4 bases and J dropped 4 bases, with 17 bases sitting between them.

The V gene is TRBV2, the J gene TRBJ1-1; D is ambiguous. Trimming removed 5 bases from V and 1 base from J, with 11 bases in between. Looked up from germline, CDR1 is SNHLY and CDR2 is FYNNEI. The CDR3 contains 14 residues. CDR3 sequence: CASSYYGANTEAFF. CDR3 nucleotide sequence: TGTGCCAGCAGTTATTACGGCGCGAACACTGAAGCTTTCTTT. Full variable domain (outside the CDR3, taken from reference TRBV2 and TRBJ1-1): EPEVTQTPSHQVTQMGQEVILRCVPISNHLYFYWYRQILGQKVEFLVSFYNNEISEKSEIFDDQFSVERPDGSNFTLKIRSTKLEDSAMYFCASSYYGANTEAFFGQGTRLTVV.

This clone was counted a few times. V is TRBV6-1 and J is TRBJ1-1; D perhaps matches TRBD1 (5 bases). Germline lookup yields CDR1 MNHNS and CDR2 SASEGT. The CDR3 extends over 13 amino acids. V gave up 4 bases and J gave up 2 bases, with 8 bases separating them. CDR3 loop: CASSAQGNTEAFF. In DNA, the CDR3 is TGTGCCAGCAGTGCCCAGGGAAACACTGAAGCTTTCTTT.

The chain has TRBV18 and TRBJ2-7, with unresolved D. The CDR3 contains 13 residues. V was clipped by 4 bases and J by 6 bases, with 13 bases between them. Germline assignment: CDR1 KGHSH and CDR2 LQKENI. This CDR3 reads CASSRQEPGEQYF. CDR3 DNA: TGTGCCAGCTCACGCCAGGAACCGGGCGAGCAGTACTTC.

This clone was seen a few times. The chain links TRBV9 to TRBJ2-6, with 7 bases matching TRBD1. Germline CDR1 SGDLS, CDR2 YYNGEE. V was pared by 0 bases and J by 4 bases, with 1 base of the junction left unmatched. This CDR3 region has 15 residues. CDR3 sequence: CASSVEGAGANVLTF. DNA of the CDR3: TGTGCCAGCAGCGTAGAGGGGGCCGGGGCCAACGTCCTGACTTTC. Together with reference TRBV9 and TRBJ2-6, the CDR3 gives the full variable domain: DSGVTQTPKHLITATGQRVTLRCSPRSGDLSVYWYQQSLDQGLQFLIQYYNGEERAKGNILERFSAQQFPDLHSELNLSSLELGDSALYFCASSVEGAGANVLTFGAGSRLTVL.

Comment on this clone: This sample includes further DNA sequences coding for the same CDR3. The V gene is TRBV15, the J gene TRBJ1-2; no clear D. The CDR3 has 14 amino acids. CDR1 is LNHNV and CDR2 is YYDKDF in the germline V gene (reference sequence). V dropped 0 bases and J dropped 0 bases, with 5 bases sitting between them. CDR3 in DNA: TGTGCCACCAGCAGAGATTCGGCTAACTATGGCTACACCTTC. The encoded protein is CATSRDSANYGYTF.

The V gene is TRBV15, the J gene TRBJ1-5; possible D gene TRBD1, 6 bases. Germline loops: CDR1 LNHNV, CDR2 YYDKDF (reference sequence). Between the trimmed V and J ends, which lost 1 base and 3 bases, there was a span of 10 bases. This CDR3 region has 15 residues. CDR3 protein: CATSRASGANQPQHF. The CDR3 DNA reads TGTGCCACCAGCAGAGCCTCAGGGGCCAATCAGCCCCAGCATTTT.

V and J are TRBV6-1 and TRBJ1-4; 7 nucleotides align to TRBD1. V lost 6 bases, J lost 3 bases, and 4 bases stayed unmatched. Germline V gene lookup returns CDR1 MNHNS and CDR2 SASEGT. This CDR3 has 14 amino acids. This chain's CDR3 is CASRGTASNEKLFF. CDR3 sequence (DNA): TGTGCCAGCAGGGGGACAGCCTCTAATGAAAAACTGTTTTTT.

The rearrangement joins TRBV7-9 to TRBJ1-3, with D tentatively TRBD1 (5 bases). Trimming took off 0 bases at V and 4 bases at J, with 7 bases between the two ends. Germline V gene sequence: CDR1 SEHNR, CDR2 FQNEAQ (reference sequence). The CDR3 covers 14 residues. CDR3 amino acids: CASSLAAGGNTIYF. CDR3 in DNA: TGTGCCAGCAGCTTAGCCGCAGGGGGAAACACCATATATTTT.

V is TRBV2 and J is TRBJ2-7; 10 nucleotides align to TRBD2. V was pared by 6 bases and J by 3 bases, with 11 bases of the junction left unmatched. Germline-derived CDR1 and CDR2 are SNHLY and FYNNEI. CDR3 length: 16 residues. CDR3 residues: CASRLSSSGRGYEQYF. As DNA, the CDR3 is TGTGCCAGCAGACTTTCTTCTAGCGGGAGAGGCTACGAGCAGTACTTC.

The rearrangement links TRBV5-4 to TRBJ1-1; D might be TRBD1 (6 bases). Trimming left V 0 bases short and J 10 bases short, with 19 bases between. Germline lookup yields CDR1 SGHNT and CDR2 YYREEE (reference sequence). The CDR3 runs 15 residues. CDR3 protein: CASSLGSGVGSGAFF. CDR3 nucleotides: TGTGCCAGCAGCTTGGGGTCAGGGGTGGGTTCCGGAGCTTTCTTT.